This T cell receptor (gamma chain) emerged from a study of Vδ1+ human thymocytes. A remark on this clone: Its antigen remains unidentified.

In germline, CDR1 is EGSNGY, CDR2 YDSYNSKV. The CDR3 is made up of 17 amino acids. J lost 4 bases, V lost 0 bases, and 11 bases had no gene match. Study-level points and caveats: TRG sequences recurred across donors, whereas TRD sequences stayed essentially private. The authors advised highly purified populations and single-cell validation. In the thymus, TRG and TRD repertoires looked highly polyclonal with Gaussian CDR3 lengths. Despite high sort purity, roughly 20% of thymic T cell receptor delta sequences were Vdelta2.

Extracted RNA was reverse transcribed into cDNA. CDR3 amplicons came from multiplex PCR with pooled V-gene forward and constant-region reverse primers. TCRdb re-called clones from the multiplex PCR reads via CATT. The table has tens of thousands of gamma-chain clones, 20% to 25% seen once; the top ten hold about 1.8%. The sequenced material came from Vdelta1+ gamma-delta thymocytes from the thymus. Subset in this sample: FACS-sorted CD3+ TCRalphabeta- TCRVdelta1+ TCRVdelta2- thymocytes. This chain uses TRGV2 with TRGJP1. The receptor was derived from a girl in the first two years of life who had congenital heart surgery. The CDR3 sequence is CATWDGPHDNTGWFKIF. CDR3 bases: TGTGCCACCTGGGACGGGCCACACGATAACACTGGTTGGTTCAAGATATTT.